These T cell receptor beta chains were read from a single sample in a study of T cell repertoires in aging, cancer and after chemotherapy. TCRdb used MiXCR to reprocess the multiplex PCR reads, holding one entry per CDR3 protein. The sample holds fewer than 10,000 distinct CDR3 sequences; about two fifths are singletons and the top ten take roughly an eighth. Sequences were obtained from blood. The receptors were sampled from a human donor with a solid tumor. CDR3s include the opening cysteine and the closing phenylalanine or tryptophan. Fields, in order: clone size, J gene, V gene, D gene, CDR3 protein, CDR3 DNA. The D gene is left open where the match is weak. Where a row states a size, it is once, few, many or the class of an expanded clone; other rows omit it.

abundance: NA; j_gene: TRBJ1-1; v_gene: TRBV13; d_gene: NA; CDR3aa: CASSRGGAAFEAFF; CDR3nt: TGTGCCAGCAGCCGAGGGGGGGCCGCCTTTGAAGCTTTCTTT
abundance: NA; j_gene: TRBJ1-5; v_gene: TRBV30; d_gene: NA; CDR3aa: CAWGYGNQPQHF; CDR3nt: TGTGCCTGGGGATACGGGAATCAGCCCCAGCATTTT
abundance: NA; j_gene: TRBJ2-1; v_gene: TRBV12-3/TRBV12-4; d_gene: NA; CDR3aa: CASNRAEYNEQFF; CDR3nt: TGTGCCAGCAATCGGGCGGAGTACAATGAGCAGTTCTTC
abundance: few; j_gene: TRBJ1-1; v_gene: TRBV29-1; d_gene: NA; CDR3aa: CSAVRPPNTEAFF; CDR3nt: TGCAGCGCCGTCAGGCCCCCGAACACTGAAGCTTTCTTT
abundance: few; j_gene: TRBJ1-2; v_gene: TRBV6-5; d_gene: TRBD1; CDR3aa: CASRRQGNYGYTF; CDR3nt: TGTGCCAGCAGACGACAGGGAAACTATGGCTACACCTTC
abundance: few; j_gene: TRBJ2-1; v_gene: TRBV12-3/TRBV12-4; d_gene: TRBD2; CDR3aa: CASRHSASGGVGGNEQFF; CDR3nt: TGTGCCAGCAGGCACAGTGCTAGCGGTGGGGTAGGTGGCAATGAGCAGTTCTTC
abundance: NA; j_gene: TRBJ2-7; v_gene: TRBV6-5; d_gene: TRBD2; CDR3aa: CASSTSTSGGYEQYF; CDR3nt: TGTGCCAGCAGTACTAGCACTAGCGGAGGATACGAGCAGTACTTC
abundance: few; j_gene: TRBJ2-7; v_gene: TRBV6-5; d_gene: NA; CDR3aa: CASSTMGEGEQYF; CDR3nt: TGTGCCAGCAGCACCATGGGAGAAGGGGAGCAGTACTTC
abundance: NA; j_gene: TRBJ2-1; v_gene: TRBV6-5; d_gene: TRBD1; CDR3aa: CASSFDRVGGFF; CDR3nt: TGTGCCAGCAGCTTTGACAGGGTTGGTGGGTTCTTC
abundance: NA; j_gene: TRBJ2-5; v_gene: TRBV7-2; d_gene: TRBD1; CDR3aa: CASSQRQGRETQYF; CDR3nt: TGTGCCAGCAGTCAGAGACAGGGTCGAGAGACCCAGTACTTC
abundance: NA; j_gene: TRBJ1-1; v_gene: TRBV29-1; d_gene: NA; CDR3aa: CSVEDQLNTEAFF; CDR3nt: TGCAGCGTTGAAGATCAGTTGAACACTGAAGCTTTCTTT
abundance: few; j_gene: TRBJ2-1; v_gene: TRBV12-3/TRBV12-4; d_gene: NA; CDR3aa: CASSLVPWGRSSYNEQFF; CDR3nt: TGTGCCAGCAGTTTAGTGCCCTGGGGCAGAAGCTCCTACAATGAGCAGTTCTTC
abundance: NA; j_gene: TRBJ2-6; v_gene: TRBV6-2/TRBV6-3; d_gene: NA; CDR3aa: CASGDTAGANVLTF; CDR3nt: TGTGCCAGCGGAGACACTGCTGGGGCCAACGTCCTGACTTTC
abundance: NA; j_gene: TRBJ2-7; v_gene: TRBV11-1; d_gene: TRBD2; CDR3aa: CASSSPSGSNDEQYF; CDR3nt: TGTGCCAGCAGCTCGCCTAGCGGGAGTAACGACGAGCAGTACTTC
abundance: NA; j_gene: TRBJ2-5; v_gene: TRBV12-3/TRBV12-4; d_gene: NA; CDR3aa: CASSLSTVRYEQYF; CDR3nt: TGTGCCAGCAGTTTATCAACCGTACGCTACGAGCAGTACTTT
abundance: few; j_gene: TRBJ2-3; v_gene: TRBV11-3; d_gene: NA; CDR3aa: CASSLVGGASTDTQYF; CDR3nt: TGTGCCAGCAGCTTGGTGGGCGGGGCGTCCACAGATACGCAGTATTTT
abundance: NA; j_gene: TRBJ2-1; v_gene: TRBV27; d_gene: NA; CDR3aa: CASSSGYEQFF; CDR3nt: TGTGCCAGCAGTTCCGGCTACGAGCAGTTCTTC
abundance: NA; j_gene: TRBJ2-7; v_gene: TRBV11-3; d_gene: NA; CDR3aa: CASSHWGFTYEQYF; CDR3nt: TGTGCCAGCAGCCATTGGGGGTTCACCTACGAGCAGTACTTC
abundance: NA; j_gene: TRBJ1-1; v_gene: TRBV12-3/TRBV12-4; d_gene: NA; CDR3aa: CASMRPGAALLNTEAFF; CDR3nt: TGTGCCAGCATGAGGCCAGGGGCCGCTCTCCTGAACACTGAAGCTTTCTTT
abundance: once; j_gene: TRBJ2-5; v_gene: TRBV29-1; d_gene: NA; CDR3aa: CSVARGAETQYF; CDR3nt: TGCAGCGTTGCACGGGGTGCCGAGACCCAGTACTTC
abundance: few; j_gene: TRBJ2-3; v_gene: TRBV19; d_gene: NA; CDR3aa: CASSTGDTQYF; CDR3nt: TGTGCCAGTAGTACGGGGGATACGCAGTATTTT
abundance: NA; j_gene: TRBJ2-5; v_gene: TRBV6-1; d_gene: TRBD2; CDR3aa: CASSHRLAGAWTEETQYF; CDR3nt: TGTGCCAGCAGTCACCGACTAGCGGGAGCCTGGACCGAAGAGACCCAGTACTTC
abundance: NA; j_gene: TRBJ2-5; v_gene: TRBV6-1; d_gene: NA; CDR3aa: CAAASGAVQETQYF; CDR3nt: TGTGCCGCCGCCTCGGGGGCGGTCCAAGAGACCCAGTACTTC
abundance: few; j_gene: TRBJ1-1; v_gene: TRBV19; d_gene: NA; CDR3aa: CASSSRPQGTEAFF; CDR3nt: TGTGCCAGTAGTTCCCGACCCCAAGGCACTGAAGCTTTCTTT
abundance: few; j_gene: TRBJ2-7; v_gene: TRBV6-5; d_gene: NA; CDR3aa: CASSYERDAYEQYF; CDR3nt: TGTGCCAGCAGTTACGAAAGAGACGCCTACGAGCAGTACTTC
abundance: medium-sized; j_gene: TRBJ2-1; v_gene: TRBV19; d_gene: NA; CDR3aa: CASSNSGVNEQFF; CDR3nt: TGTGCCAGTAGTAACAGCGGAGTGAATGAGCAGTTCTTC
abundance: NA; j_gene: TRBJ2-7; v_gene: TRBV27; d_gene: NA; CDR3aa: CASSTYRAMGEQYF; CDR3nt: TGTGCCAGCAGTACATACAGGGCTATGGGCGAGCAGTACTTC
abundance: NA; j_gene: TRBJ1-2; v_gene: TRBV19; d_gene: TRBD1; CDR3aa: CASSTRTGGNNYGYTF; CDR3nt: TGTGCCAGTAGTACCCGGACAGGGGGCAATAACTATGGCTACACCTTC
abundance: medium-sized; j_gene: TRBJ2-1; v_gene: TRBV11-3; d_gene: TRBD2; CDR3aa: CASPPHGTSGPNEQFF; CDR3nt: TGTGCCAGCCCGCCCCACGGGACTAGCGGACCGAATGAGCAGTTCTTC
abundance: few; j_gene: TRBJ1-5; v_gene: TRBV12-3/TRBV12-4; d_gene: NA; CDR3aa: CASSLELPNQPQHF; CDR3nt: TGTGCCAGCAGTTTAGAACTACCGAATCAGCCCCAGCATTTT
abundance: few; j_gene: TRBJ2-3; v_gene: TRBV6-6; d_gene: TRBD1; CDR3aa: CASRPSGQGGTNTQYF; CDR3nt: TGTGCCAGCAGACCGTCTGGACAGGGAGGAACGAATACGCAGTATTTT
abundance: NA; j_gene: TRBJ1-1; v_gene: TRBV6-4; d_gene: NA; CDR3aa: CAISQTATISNTEAFF; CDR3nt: TGTGCCATCAGCCAGACAGCCACTATCTCGAACACTGAAGCTTTCTTT
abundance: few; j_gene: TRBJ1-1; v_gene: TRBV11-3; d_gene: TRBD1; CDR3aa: CARETGKTEAFF; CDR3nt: TGTGCCAGAGAGACAGGGAAAACTGAAGCTTTCTTT
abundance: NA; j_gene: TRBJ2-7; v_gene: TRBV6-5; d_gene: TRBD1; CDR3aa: CASSGWGTGSYEQYF; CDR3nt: TGTGCCAGCAGTGGATGGGGGACAGGGAGCTACGAGCAGTACTTC
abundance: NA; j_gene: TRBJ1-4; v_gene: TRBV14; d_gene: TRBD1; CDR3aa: CASSQDLTGRREKLFF; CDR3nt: TGTGCCAGCAGCCAAGATCTGACAGGGCGACGGGAAAAACTGTTTTTT
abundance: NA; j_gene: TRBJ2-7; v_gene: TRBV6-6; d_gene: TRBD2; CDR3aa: CAISASSGTSSYEQYF; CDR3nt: TGTGCCATCAGTGCCTCTAGCGGGACCAGCTCCTACGAGCAGTACTTC